This T cell receptor (beta chain) appears in the sequencing data of a study of T-cell memory formation after mild COVID-19. CDR3 length: 15 residues. V lost 3 bases and J lost 2, with 13 bases in between. Germline CDR1 and CDR2: SNHLY and FYNNEI. TCRdb re-analysed the 5' RACE reads in MiXCR, keeping a single row per CDR3 protein. Of 190,000 or so distinct CDR3 sequences listed, about 27% are singletons. This clonotype was recorded a few times. Material for sequencing was PBMCs or a T cell subset sorted from them (not recorded which). The TCR sequence derives from an adult woman who had mild COVID-19 (a few samples of this study predate the infection). Cell type and time point are not known. This rearrangement joins TRBV2 to TRBJ1-2; D perhaps matches TRBD1 (6 bases). The CDR3 DNA follows: TGTGCCAGCAGTGATCGCTCTACAGGGAACTATGGCTACACCTTC. It is translated as CASSDRSTGNYGYTF.